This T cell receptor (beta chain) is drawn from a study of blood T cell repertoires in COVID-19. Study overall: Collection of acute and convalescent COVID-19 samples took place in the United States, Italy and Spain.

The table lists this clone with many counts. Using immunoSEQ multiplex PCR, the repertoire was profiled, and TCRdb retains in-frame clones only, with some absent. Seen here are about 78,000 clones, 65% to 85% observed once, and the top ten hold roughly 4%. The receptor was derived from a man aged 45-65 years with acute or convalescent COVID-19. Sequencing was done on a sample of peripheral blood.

The CDR3 region has the DNA TGTGCCAGCAGCCAAGGTGGTGCGAGCGGGCAAGAGACCCAGTACTTC. Translating it yields CASSQGGASGQETQYF. This chain uses TRBV3-1 (or the pseudogene TRBV3-2) with TRBJ2-5, with D possibly being TRBD2 (6 bases). V was cut by 1 base and J by 2 bases, with 14 bases left in between. Germline CDR1 and CDR2: LGHDT and YNNKEL (reference sequence). CDR3 length: 16 amino acids.